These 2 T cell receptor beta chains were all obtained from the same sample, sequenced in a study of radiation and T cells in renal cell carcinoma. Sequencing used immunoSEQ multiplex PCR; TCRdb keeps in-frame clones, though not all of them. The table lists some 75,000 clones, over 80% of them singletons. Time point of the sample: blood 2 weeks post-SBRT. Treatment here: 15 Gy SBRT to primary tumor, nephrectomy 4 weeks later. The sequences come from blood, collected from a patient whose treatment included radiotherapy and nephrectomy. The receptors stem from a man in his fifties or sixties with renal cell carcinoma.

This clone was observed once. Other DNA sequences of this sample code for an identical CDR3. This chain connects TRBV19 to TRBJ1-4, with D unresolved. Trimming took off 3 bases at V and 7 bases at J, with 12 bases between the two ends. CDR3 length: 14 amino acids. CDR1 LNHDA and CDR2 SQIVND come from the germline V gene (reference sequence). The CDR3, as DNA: TGTGCCAGTAGTATCGGAGTTGGCGGTGAAAAACTGTTTTTT. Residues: CASSIGVGGEKLFF.

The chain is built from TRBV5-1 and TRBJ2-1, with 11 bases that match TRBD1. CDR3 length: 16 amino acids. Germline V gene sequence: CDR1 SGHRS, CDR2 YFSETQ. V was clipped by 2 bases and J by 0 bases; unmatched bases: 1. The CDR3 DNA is TGCGCCAGCAGCTTAGGGACAGGGGGCTCCTACAATGAGCAGTTCTTC. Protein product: CASSLGTGGSYNEQFF.